The 14 T cell receptor beta chains reported below all come from one sample, sequenced in a study of CD8 T cells in ankylosing spondylitis. TCRdb fed the 5' RACE reads into MiXCR, producing one record per CDR3 protein. This table holds under 400,000 distinct CDR3 sequences, 11% found once. The material sequenced was blood, either unsorted or a sorted T cell fraction (not recorded which). These TCRs come from a female donor with ankylosing spondylitis or in good health (not recorded which).

This clonotype was seen at least ten times. The chain employs TRBV7-6 and TRBJ2-2, with unresolved D. The CDR3 has 14 amino acids. V lost 4 bases, J lost 0 bases, and 6 bases lay in between. Looked up from germline, CDR1 is SGHVS and CDR2 is FNYEAQ. For the CDR3, the DNA is TGTGCCAGCAGCTCCCAAACGAACACCGGGGAGCTGTTTTTT. Amino acid sequence: CASSSQTNTGELFF.

As concerns this clonotype: A much larger clone differs by one base, so this may be a read error. The rearrangement joins TRBV7-8 to TRBJ2-7; tentatively, D is TRBD1 (5 bases). The CDR3 contains 13 residues. Per germline, CDR1 SGHVS and CDR2 FQNEAQ. The CDR3 DNA sequence: TGTCCCAGCAGGGCCCGAGCCTCGTACGAGCAGTACTTC. It translates to CPSRARASYEQYF.

The chain joins TRBV3-1 to TRBJ1-2; no clear D gene. This CDR3 is built from 15 residues. Germline loops: CDR1 LGHDT, CDR2 YNNKEL (reference sequence). V was pared by 0 bases and J by 8 bases, with 16 bases between. The CDR3 coding sequence is TGTGCCAGCAGCCAAGATGAGCCGGCGGCGATGGGCTACACCTTC. It translates to CASSQDEPAAMGYTF.

This clonotype was picked up a small number of times. At one of its ends the junction is not consistent with the germline gene, which may arise from a read error. The chain joins TRBV12-3 or TRBV12-4 to TRBJ2-5; 7 bases map to TRBD1. The CDR3 spans 11 residues. The chain's CDR3 is CASSPGQAADF. The CDR3 DNA sequence: TGTGCCAGCAGTCCCGGACAGGCAGCGGACTTC.

This clonotype was detected ten times or more. The J gene is TRBJ2-2, the V gene TRBV15, with 9 bases lining up with TRBD2. J gave up 4 bases and V 5 bases, and 17 bases lay outside the gene matches. Germline values: CDR1 LNHNV, CDR2 YYDKDF (reference sequence). CDR3 length: 19 amino acids. CDR3 amino acids: CATSDLVPAGGLFTGELFF. The CDR3 DNA sequence: TGTGCCACCAGCGACCTAGTCCCAGCGGGAGGACTCTTCACCGGGGAGCTGTTTTTT.

V usage is TRBV19 and J usage is TRBJ1-1; D is undetermined. Between the trimmed V and J ends, which lost 5 bases and 0 bases, there was a span of 10 bases. This CDR3 spans 14 amino acids. Germline CDR1 reads LNHDA; CDR2 reads SQIVND (reference sequence). This CDR3 is CASSPITVNTEAFF. CDR3 DNA: TGTGCCAGTAGTCCGATTACAGTGAACACTGAAGCTTTCTTT. The whole variable domain, filled in from reference TRBV19 and TRBJ1-1, reads DGGITQSPKYLFRKEGQNVTLSCEQNLNHDAMYWYRQDPGQGLRLIYYSQIVNDFQKGDIAEGYSVSREKKESFPLTVTSAQKNPTAFYLCASSPITVNTEAFFGQGTRLTVV.

This chain connects TRBV6-5 to TRBJ1-2; D perhaps matches TRBD1 (5 bases). CDR3 length equals 17 residues. Trimming pared 4 bases from V and 4 bases from J, leaving 22 bases between. Germline loops: CDR1 MNHEY, CDR2 SVGAGI. The CDR3 nucleotides read TGTGCCAGCAGTTCACTGGTACAGGAAAGGGCGGGCTATGGCTACACCTTC. Protein sequence: CASSSLVQERAGYGYTF.

This clonotype was observed a handful of times. The chain carries TRBV15 and TRBJ2-7; 9 bases fit TRBD2. Trimming at V came to 5 bases and at J to 8 bases, leaving 7 bases not matched to a gene. This CDR3 is built from 13 residues. Germline-derived CDR1 and CDR2 are LNHNV and YYDKDF (reference sequence). The chain's CDR3 is CATSHSGRIKQYF. The CDR3 region has the DNA TGTGCCACCAGCCATAGCGGGAGAATCAAGCAGTACTTC.

Many counts were recorded for this clonotype. The chain carries TRBV20-1 and TRBJ2-4; 11 positions agree with TRBD2. The germline CDR1 and CDR2 sequences are DFQATT and SNEGSKA (reference sequence). V trimming: 0 bases; J trimming: 3 bases; junction bases outside the gene matches: 4. The CDR3 has 16 residues. CDR3 DNA sequence: TGCAGTGCTAGAGAAGGTAGCGGGAGGGTCAAAAACATTCAGTACTTC. It is translated as CSAREGSGRVKNIQYF.

The chain combines TRBV19 with TRBJ1-1; 9 nucleotides align to TRBD1. This CDR3 has 12 amino acids. Trimming removed 6 bases from V and 8 bases from J; junction bases left unmatched: 4. The V gene's germline CDR1 is LNHDA and CDR2 SQIVND (reference sequence). The CDR3, as DNA: TGTGCCAGTAGGGCGGACAGGGGCGAAGCTTTCTTT. Translation: CASRADRGEAFF.

This clonotype was observed many times. The rearrangement links TRBV5-6 to TRBJ2-3; D is unresolved. CDR3 size: 16 residues. Trimming took 4 bases from V and 0 from J, leaving 15 bases between them. CDR1 is SGHDT and CDR2 is YYEEEE in the germline V gene. The CDR3 loop is CASSLVGSSSTDTQYF. Written as DNA, the CDR3 is TGTGCCAGCAGCCTGGTGGGGTCCTCTAGCACAGATACGCAGTATTTT.

A few counts support this clonotype. CDR3 nucleotides: TGTGCCATCAGCGAGGGGGCACCCTACGAGCAGTACTTC. Amino acid sequence: CAISEGAPYEQYF. The chain employs TRBV10-3 and TRBJ2-7, with 7 nucleotides matching TRBD1. V shed 6 bases, J shed 2 bases, and the junction held 4 bases outside the gene matches. Germline V gives CDR1 ENHRY, CDR2 SYGVKD. CDR3 length equals 13 residues.

The chain recombines TRBV3-1 with TRBJ2-2, with 13 bases aligning to TRBD2. Looked up from germline, CDR1 is LGHDT and CDR2 is YNNKEL (reference sequence). This CDR3 is 17 amino acids long. Trimming removed 4 bases from V and 5 bases from J; junction bases left unmatched: 7. CDR3 coding DNA: TGTGCCAGCAGCCCCACTAGCGGGAGGGCCAGAACCGGGGAGCTGTTTTTT. Encoded protein: CASSPTSGRARTGELFF.

This clonotype was seen a handful of times. This CDR3 reads CASSPGQGNFGNQPQHF. The DNA for the CDR3 is TGTGCCAGCTCACCGGGACAGGGGAACTTCGGCAATCAGCCCCAGCATTTT. The V gene is TRBV18, the J gene TRBJ1-5; 10 bases line up with TRBD1. The germline V gene has CDR1 KGHSH and CDR2 LQKENI. The CDR3 runs 17 residues. V lost 3 bases to trimming and J lost 2 bases; unmatched junction nucleotides: 7.